These T cell receptor beta chains were read from a single sample in a study of monozygotic twins with inflammatory bowel disease. With the 5' RACE reads reprocessed, TCRdb shows one record per CDR3 protein and no DNA. The record lists about 450,000 distinct CDR3 sequences, of which the ten most abundant hold 2.4%. Sequencing was performed on blood. Receptors were obtained from a human donor with ulcerative colitis or Crohn's disease, or a healthy co-twin of an affected twin (not recorded which). Both conserved end residues are part of each CDR3. The listing skips clone size in some rows; elsewhere it reads once, few, many or a size class.

clone size: .; V gene: TRBV9; CDR3 length: 15; J gene: TRBJ2-2; CDR3 protein: CASSAAGGGTGELFF
clone size: .; V gene: TRBV3-1; CDR3 length: 17; J gene: TRBJ2-2; CDR3 protein: CASSPLGQGANTGELFF
clone size: .; V gene: TRBV7-2; CDR3 length: 15; J gene: TRBJ2-6; CDR3 protein: CASTWGNSGANVLTF
clone size: .; V gene: TRBV19; CDR3 length: 14; J gene: TRBJ2-2; CDR3 protein: CASSQATNTGELFF
clone size: .; V gene: TRBV10-3; CDR3 length: 13; J gene: TRBJ2-7; CDR3 protein: CAISGGQGSEQYF
clone size: .; V gene: TRBV9; CDR3 length: 14; J gene: TRBJ2-1; CDR3 protein: CASSVGSGRSKQFF
clone size: .; V gene: TRBV5-1; CDR3 length: 15; J gene: TRBJ2-6; CDR3 protein: CASSSGHAGANVLTF
clone size: .; V gene: TRBV7-3; CDR3 length: 16; J gene: TRBJ2-1; CDR3 protein: CASSLTGTYPSNEQFF
clone size: .; V gene: TRBV20-1; CDR3 length: 11; J gene: TRBJ2-7; CDR3 protein: CSAQGGYEQYF
clone size: .; V gene: TRBV5-6; CDR3 length: 15; J gene: TRBJ2-1; CDR3 protein: CASSLARDSYNEQFF
clone size: .; V gene: TRBV20-1; CDR3 length: 16; J gene: TRBJ2-2; CDR3 protein: CSAREGGTRRTGELFF
clone size: .; V gene: TRBV12-3/TRBV12-4; CDR3 length: 14; J gene: TRBJ2-5; CDR3 protein: CASSLGQGAETQYF
clone size: .; V gene: TRBV27; CDR3 length: 13; J gene: TRBJ2-1; CDR3 protein: CASSLTGGKEQFF
clone size: .; V gene: TRBV7-2; CDR3 length: 16; J gene: TRBJ2-1; CDR3 protein: CASSLGGLAGGSEQFF
clone size: .; V gene: TRBV9; CDR3 length: 14; J gene: TRBJ1-1; CDR3 protein: CASTRSSTNTEAFF
clone size: .; V gene: TRBV6-1; CDR3 length: 14; J gene: TRBJ1-1; CDR3 protein: CASSAGHKNTEAFF
clone size: .; V gene: TRBV28; CDR3 length: 15; J gene: TRBJ1-1; CDR3 protein: CASSSKELLNTEAFF
clone size: .; V gene: TRBV29-1; CDR3 length: 13; J gene: TRBJ2-3; CDR3 protein: CSVEEGRADTQYF
clone size: .; V gene: TRBV5-4; CDR3 length: 15; J gene: TRBJ2-6; CDR3 protein: CAYSGRTSGANVLTF
clone size: .; V gene: TRBV7-2; CDR3 length: 15; J gene: TRBJ2-7; CDR3 protein: CASSSGRLSANEQYF
clone size: .; V gene: TRBV9; CDR3 length: 14; J gene: TRBJ2-1; CDR3 protein: CASSVGPAVNEQFF
clone size: .; V gene: TRBV5-5; CDR3 length: 12; J gene: TRBJ2-1; CDR3 protein: CASSGTYNEQFF
clone size: .; V gene: TRBV5-5; CDR3 length: 15; J gene: TRBJ2-2; CDR3 protein: CASSLGGTNTGELSF
clone size: .; V gene: TRBV5-5; CDR3 length: 15; J gene: TRBJ2-2; CDR3 protein: CASSLSQGDTGELFF
clone size: .; V gene: TRBV5-1; CDR3 length: 14; J gene: TRBJ2-7; CDR3 protein: CASSLEDAAYEQYF
clone size: .; V gene: TRBV28; CDR3 length: 11; J gene: TRBJ1-2; CDR3 protein: CATASLWGYTF
clone size: .; V gene: TRBV7-2; CDR3 length: 16; J gene: TRBJ2-2; CDR3 protein: CASSFGGTANTGELFF
clone size: .; V gene: TRBV7-6; CDR3 length: 15; J gene: TRBJ1-2; CDR3 protein: CASSLGTGQNYGYTF
clone size: .; V gene: TRBV25-1; CDR3 length: 15; J gene: TRBJ1-5; CDR3 protein: CASSGQGLGNQPQHF
clone size: .; V gene: TRBV5-1; CDR3 length: 16; J gene: TRBJ2-1; CDR3 protein: CASSWPGGRLGNEQFF
clone size: .; V gene: TRBV11-3; CDR3 length: 14; J gene: TRBJ2-1; CDR3 protein: CASSSQGSYNEQFF
clone size: .; V gene: TRBV5-6; CDR3 length: 15; J gene: TRBJ1-1; CDR3 protein: CASGTYDGLNTEAFF
clone size: .; V gene: TRBV9; CDR3 length: 14; J gene: TRBJ1-5; CDR3 protein: CASSVGTGDQPQHF
clone size: .; V gene: TRBV5-6; CDR3 length: 13; J gene: TRBJ1-1; CDR3 protein: CASSLGHNTEAFF
clone size: medium-sized; V gene: TRBV20-1; CDR3 length: 14; J gene: TRBJ2-1; CDR3 protein: CSARSTSEYNEQFF
clone size: .; V gene: TRBV5-1; CDR3 length: 14; J gene: TRBJ2-7; CDR3 protein: CASSPGGAYYEQYF
clone size: .; V gene: TRBV5-1; CDR3 length: 14; J gene: TRBJ1-4; CDR3 protein: CASSRDRGDEKLFF
clone size: .; V gene: TRBV4-2; CDR3 length: 14; J gene: TRBJ2-7; CDR3 protein: CASSLTRSGNEQYF
clone size: .; V gene: TRBV7-6; CDR3 length: 14; J gene: TRBJ2-2; CDR3 protein: CASSLGNRAGELFF